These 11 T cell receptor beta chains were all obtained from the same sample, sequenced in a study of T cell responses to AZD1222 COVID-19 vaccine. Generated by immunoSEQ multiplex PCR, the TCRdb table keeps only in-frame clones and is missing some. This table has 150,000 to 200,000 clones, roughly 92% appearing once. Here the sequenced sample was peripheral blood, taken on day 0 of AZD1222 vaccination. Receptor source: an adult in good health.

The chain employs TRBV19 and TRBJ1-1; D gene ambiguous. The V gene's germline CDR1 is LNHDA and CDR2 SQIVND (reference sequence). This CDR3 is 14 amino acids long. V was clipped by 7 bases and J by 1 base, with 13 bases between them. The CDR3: CASNLEGGNTEAFF. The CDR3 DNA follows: TGTGCCAGTAACCTGGAGGGAGGGAACACTGAAGCTTTCTTT.

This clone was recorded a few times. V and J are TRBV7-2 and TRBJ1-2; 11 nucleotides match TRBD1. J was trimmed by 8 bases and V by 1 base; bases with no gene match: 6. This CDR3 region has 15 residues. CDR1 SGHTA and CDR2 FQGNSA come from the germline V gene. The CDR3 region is CASSLETDRGLGYTF. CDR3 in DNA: TGTGCCAGCAGCTTAGAAACGGACAGGGGGCTCGGCTACACCTTC.

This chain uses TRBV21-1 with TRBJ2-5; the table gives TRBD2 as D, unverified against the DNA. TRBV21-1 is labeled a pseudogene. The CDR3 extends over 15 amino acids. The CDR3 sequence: CASRGTSGRKETQYF. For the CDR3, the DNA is TGTGCCAGCAGAGGGACTAGCGGTAGAAAAGAGACCCAGTACTTC.

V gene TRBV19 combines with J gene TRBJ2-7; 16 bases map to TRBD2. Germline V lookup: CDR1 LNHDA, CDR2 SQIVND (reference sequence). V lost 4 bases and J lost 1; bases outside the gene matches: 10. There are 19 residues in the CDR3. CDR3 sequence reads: CASSKFGTSGGAPSYEQYF. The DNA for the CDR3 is TGTGCCAGTAGTAAGTTCGGGACTAGCGGGGGGGCACCGTCCTACGAGCAGTACTTC.

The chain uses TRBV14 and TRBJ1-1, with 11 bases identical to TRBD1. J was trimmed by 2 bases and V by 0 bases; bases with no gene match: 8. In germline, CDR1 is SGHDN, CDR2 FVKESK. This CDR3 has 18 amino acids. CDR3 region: CASSQDPGDRGINTEAFF. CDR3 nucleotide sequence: TGTGCCAGCAGCCAAGATCCGGGGGACAGGGGGATAAACACTGAAGCTTTCTTT.

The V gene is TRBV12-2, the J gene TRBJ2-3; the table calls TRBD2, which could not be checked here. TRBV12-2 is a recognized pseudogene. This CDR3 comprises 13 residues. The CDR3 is CASRLEGGDTQYF. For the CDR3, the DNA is TGTGCAAGTCGCTTAGAGGGGGGGGATACGCAGTATTTT.

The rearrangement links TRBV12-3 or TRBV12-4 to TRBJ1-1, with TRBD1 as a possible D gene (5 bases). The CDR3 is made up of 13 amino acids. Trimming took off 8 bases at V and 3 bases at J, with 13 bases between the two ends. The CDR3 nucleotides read TGTGCCAGCCTCCCGGGGGTTCACACTGAAGCTTTCTTT. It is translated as CASLPGVHTEAFF.

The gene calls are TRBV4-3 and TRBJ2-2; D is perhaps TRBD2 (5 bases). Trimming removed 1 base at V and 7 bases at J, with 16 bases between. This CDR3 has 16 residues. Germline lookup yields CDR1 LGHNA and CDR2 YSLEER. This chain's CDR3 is CASSQGGLAMGGELFF. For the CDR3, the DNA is TGCGCCAGCAGCCAAGGTGGCCTAGCAATGGGCGGGGAGCTGTTTTTT.

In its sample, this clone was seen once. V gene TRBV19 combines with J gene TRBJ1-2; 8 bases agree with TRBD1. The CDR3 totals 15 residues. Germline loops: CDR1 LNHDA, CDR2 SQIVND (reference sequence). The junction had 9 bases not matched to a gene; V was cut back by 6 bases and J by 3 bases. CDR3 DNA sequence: TGTGCCAGTAGAGATCCAGGGGGCTTGGACTATGGCTACACCTTC. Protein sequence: CASRDPGGLDYGYTF.

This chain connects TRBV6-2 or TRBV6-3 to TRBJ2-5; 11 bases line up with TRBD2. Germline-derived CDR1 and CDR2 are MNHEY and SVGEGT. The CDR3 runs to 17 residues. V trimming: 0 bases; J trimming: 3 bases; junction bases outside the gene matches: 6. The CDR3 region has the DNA TGTGCCAGCAGTTACTCGAAGGTACTAGCGGGAGAAGAGACCCAGTACTTC. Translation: CASSYSKVLAGEETQYF.

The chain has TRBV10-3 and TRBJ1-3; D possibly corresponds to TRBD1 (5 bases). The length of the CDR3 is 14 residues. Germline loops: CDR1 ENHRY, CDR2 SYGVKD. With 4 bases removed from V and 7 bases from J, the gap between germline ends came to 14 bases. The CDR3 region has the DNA TGTGCCATCAGTGCCCGGGGCATAGAGAACACCATATATTTT. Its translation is CAISARGIENTIYF.